The 13 T cell receptor beta chains below come from one sample, sequenced in a study of regulatory T cells in long-lasting Graves disease (dated by TCRdb to 2020 to 2023). Libraries were made using multiplex PCR. Sequencing was performed on an Illumina HiSeq 4000. TCR beta libraries were built with iRepertoire HTBI primers and Arm-PCR amplification of CDR3 regions. TCRdb reprocessed the public reads (quality trimming at Q25 with fastp, clone calling with MiXCR) and kept in-frame beta chains. Each CDR3 protein gets just one entry, which takes the most common genes and DNA from the rows behind it. This sample comprises around 420,000 distinct CDR3 sequences, approximately 15% of them detected only once. Over 7% of the sample lies in the top ten. In the paper's terms, the time point label means: newly diagnosed GD, antithyroid drugs for less than 3 months. For both TCR sequencing and RNA sequencing, RNA was extracted from PBMCs in TRIzol.

These same records also appear under a second study, on T cells in Graves' hyperthyroidism and ophthalmopathy.

The starting material was peripheral blood mononuclear cells (PBMCs), obtained at new diagnosis, from a patient treated with antithyroid drugs. Receptors originate from a woman in her forties with Graves disease. Donor details come from another sample of the same person, matched by shared clones.

The chain employs TRBV6-1 and TRBJ2-7; 9 bases align to TRBD1. This CDR3 has 15 residues. Germline V lookup: CDR1 MNHNS, CDR2 SASEGT. With V trimmed by 6 bases and J by 2 bases, 8 bases remained unmatched. The CDR3 DNA follows: TGTGCCAGCAGCGTCAGGACAGGGGCCGCCTACGAGCAGTACTTC. Translated, it gives CASSVRTGAAYEQYF.

This clonotype was observed many times. The chain couples TRBV20-1 to TRBJ1-2; D not resolved. Germline V gene data show CDR1 as DFQATT and CDR2 as SNEGSKA (reference sequence). The length of the CDR3 is 15 residues. Between the trimmed V and J ends, which lost 3 bases and 1 base, there was a span of 15 bases. In nucleotides, the CDR3 is TGCAGTGCTAGGGATTTGCACCAACTTAACTATGGCTACACCTTC. It is translated as CSARDLHQLNYGYTF.

In the case of this clonotype: A much more abundant neighbour one base away suggests this may be a read error. The J gene is TRBJ1-6, the V gene TRBV6-2 or TRBV6-3, with a weak D call TRBD1 (6 bases). Trimming took 4 bases from V and 8 from J, leaving 15 bases between them. Germline V gives CDR1 MNHEY, CDR2 SVGEGT. The length of the CDR3 is 15 residues. CDR3 DNA: TGTGCCAGCAGTTCCAACAGGGAGATAGATTCACCCCTCCACTTT. Protein product: CASSSNREIDSPLHF.

This clonotype was recorded many times. The genes are TRBV7-6 and TRBJ2-2, with D possibly being TRBD1 (6 bases). The V end was cut by 2 bases, the J end by 0 bases, with 10 bases between. This CDR3 comprises 16 residues. Per germline, CDR1 SGHVS and CDR2 FNYEAQ. CDR3 residues: CASSLQGTTNTGELFF. The CDR3 nucleotides are TGTGCCAGCAGCTTACAGGGGACAACGAACACCGGGGAGCTGTTTTTT.

Ten or more counts support this clonotype. The chain carries TRBV19 and TRBJ2-1; 8 bases are shared with TRBD2. The CDR3 loop spans 17 amino acids. V lost 7 bases to trimming and J lost 0 bases; unmatched junction nucleotides: 11. Germline CDR1 reads LNHDA; CDR2 reads SQIVND (reference sequence). CDR3 DNA sequence: TGTGCCAGTACCCAGGGCCAGCGGGAGTTCTCCTACAATGAGCAGTTCTTC. This translates into CASTQGQREFSYNEQFF.

There are a few counts of this clonotype. J is TRBJ2-2 and V is TRBV11-2, with 11 bases identical to TRBD2. Losses at the gene ends were 3 bases for V and 4 bases for J; bases not matched to a gene: 1. CDR1 SGHAT and CDR2 FQNNGV come from the germline V gene. CDR3 length: 15 amino acids. Written as DNA, the CDR3 is TGTGCCAGCAGCTTTCTAGCGGGGGGCACCGGGGAGCTGTTTTTT. Translated, it gives CASSFLAGGTGELFF.

In this sample, this clonotype turned up many times. The gene calls are TRBV7-6 and TRBJ2-1; 10 bases are a match to TRBD2. From germline, CDR1 is SGHVS and CDR2 FNYEAQ. The CDR3 loop spans 15 amino acids. The ends lost 3 bases at V and 3 bases at J; junction bases unmatched: 2. In DNA, the CDR3 is TGTGCCAGCAGCTTTCGGACTAGCGGCTACAATGAGCAGTTCTTC. It specifies CASSFRTSGYNEQFF.

The sample holds many counts of this clonotype. V and J are TRBV5-8 and TRBJ1-2; the match to TRBD1 covers 8 bases. Germline trimming cut 5 bases from V and 2 bases from J; bases unmatched to any gene: 2. In germline, CDR1 is SGHTS, CDR2 YDEGEE. This CDR3 comprises 13 residues. CDR3 coding DNA: TGTGCCAGCAGGGACAGGGAAAACTATGGCTACACCTTC. It yields the protein CASRDRENYGYTF.

This clonotype has a handful of counts. This chain joins TRBV7-2 and TRBJ2-1, with 13 bases aligning to TRBD2. The germline CDR1 and CDR2 sequences are SGHTA and FQGNSA. V lost 5 bases, J lost 7 bases, and 8 bases stayed unmatched. The CDR3 is made up of 16 amino acids. CDR3 sequence: CASSRSGTSGKNEQFF. The CDR3 DNA reads as TGTGCCAGCAGCAGGTCCGGGACTAGCGGGAAGAATGAGCAGTTCTTC.

The rearrangement joins TRBV27 to TRBJ2-7; 8 positions match TRBD1. CDR3 length: 15 residues. Germline V gene sequence: CDR1 MNHEY, CDR2 SMNVEV (reference sequence). V gave up 6 bases and J gave up 4 bases; unmatched junction bases: 11. CDR3 nucleotide sequence: TGTGCCAGCAGCGCTACCGCCGGGACAGGATACGAGCAGTACTTC. Translation: CASSATAGTGYEQYF.

This clonotype appeared many times. The chain carries TRBV11-2 and TRBJ2-7; 8 bases line up with TRBD2. V was clipped by 8 bases and J by 4 bases; unmatched bases: 13. Germline assignment: CDR1 SGHAT and CDR2 FQNNGV. This CDR3 spans 15 amino acids. CDR3 region: CASQYPSGSGYEQYF. The DNA for the CDR3 is TGTGCCAGCCAATACCCAAGCGGGAGTGGGTACGAGCAGTACTTC.

For this clonotype: A much larger clone lies one base from this, so it may be a read error. This chain connects TRBV28 to TRBJ1-6; tentatively, D is TRBD1 (6 bases). Germline assignment: CDR1 MDHEN and CDR2 SYDVKM. V was shortened by 5 bases and J by 7 bases, with 15 bases between the two germline ends. This CDR3 spans 15 amino acids. DNA for the CDR3: TGTGCCAGCAGTCCAGGGGATCATTACAATTCACCCCTCCACTTT. Residues: CASSPGDHYNSPLHF.

The chain couples TRBV5-1 to TRBJ2-5; 11 nucleotides line up with TRBD2. CDR3 length equals 15 residues. The trim removed 3 bases at V and 3 bases at J, leaving 4 bases unmatched. CDR1 SGHRS and CDR2 YFSETQ come from the germline V gene. The CDR3: CASSSLTSGKETQYF. DNA of the CDR3: TGCGCCAGCAGCTCCTTGACTAGCGGGAAAGAGACCCAGTACTTC.